These 18 T cell receptor beta chains came from one sample sequenced in a study of vaccination effects on CD4 cells after COVID-19. CD4+ T cells specific for antigen were expanded with viral peptide pools by the ViraFEST assay before sequencing. CD4+ T cells were isolated after about nine days of culture. It was two doses of either the BNT162b2 or mRNA-1273 vaccine that participants received. The antigens of these receptors remain unknown. Clones were sequenced by immunoSEQ multiplex PCR, and TCRdb holds only the in-frame ones, with some missing. The data contain 25,000 to 30,000 clones, 80% to 85% of them singletons. The sample here was CD4+ T cells from PBMCs cultured with SARS-CoV-2 spike peptides, taken after COVID-19 vaccination. Receptor source: a human donor who received a COVID-19 vaccine. Some clones in this sample may be carry-over from other donors' samples.

V and J are TRBV19 and TRBJ2-1; the D gene could be TRBD1 or TRBD2 (6 bases each). Germline V gives CDR1 LNHDA, CDR2 SQIVND (reference sequence). This CDR3 comprises 15 residues. V shed 6 bases and J shed 4 bases, with 16 bases lying between them. CDR3 in amino acids: CASRGGRAEYNEQFF. CDR3 DNA: TGTGCCAGTAGGGGGGGCAGGGCTGAATACAATGAGCAGTTCTTC.

CDR3 region: CASDRDSYGYTF. Here the CDR3 DNA reads TGTGCCAGCGACCGGGACAGTTATGGCTACACCTTC. The chain combines TRBV2 with TRBJ1-2, with 7 bases that match TRBD1. CDR3 length: 12 amino acids. CDR1 and CDR2 (germline): SNHLY, FYNNEI. With V trimmed by 8 bases and J by 5 bases, 5 bases remained unmatched.

J is TRBJ2-5 and V is TRBV30, with 7 bases that match TRBD1. CDR1 and CDR2 (germline): GTSNPN, SVGIG (reference sequence). V trimming: 3 bases; J trimming: 5 bases; junction bases outside the gene matches: 9. The CDR3 sequence is 14 residues long. The CDR3 DNA reads as TGTGCCTGGAGGAACAGGGGTATTAGGGAGACCCAGTACTTC. Encoded protein: CAWRNRGIRETQYF.

The chain carries TRBV7-2 and TRBJ1-1; TRBD1 matches at 10 bases. The CDR3 loop spans 15 amino acids. Germline assignment: CDR1 SGHTA and CDR2 FQGNSA. After removal of 7 bases from V and 5 bases from J, the junction contained 10 bases not matched to a gene. The CDR3 is CASNPQGQGVTEAFF. CDR3 coding DNA: TGTGCCAGCAACCCACAAGGACAGGGGGTAACTGAAGCTTTCTTT. The variable domain in full, with the rest retrieved from reference TRBV7-2 and TRBJ1-1, is GAGVSQSPSNKVTEKGKDVELRCDPISGHTALYWYRQSLGQGLEFLIYFQGNSAPDKSGLPSDRFSAERTGGSVSTLTIQRTQQEDSAVYLCASNPQGQGVTEAFFGQGTRLTVV.

The CDR3 sequence: CASSRPGTGEQFF. The CDR3 bases are TGCGCCAGCAGCCGCCCCGGGACAGGTGAGCAGTTCTTC. The V call is TRBV5-1, the J call TRBJ2-1; 8 positions match TRBD1. J gave up 9 bases and V 4 bases, and 6 bases lay outside the gene matches. This CDR3 is built from 13 residues. CDR1 SGHRS and CDR2 YFSETQ come from the germline V gene.

This clone was counted between two and nine times. CDR3 bases: TGTGCCAGTAGTACCTACACAGTCAACGGTGGTGAAAAACTGTTTTTT. Its protein is CASSTYTVNGGEKLFF. J is TRBJ1-4 and V is TRBV19, with D unresolved. From germline, CDR1 is LNHDA and CDR2 SQIVND (reference sequence). V shed 4 bases and J shed 7 bases, with 19 bases lying between them. CDR3 length equals 16 residues.

The chain couples TRBV7-3 to TRBJ2-1, with unresolved D. V lost 4 bases, J lost 8 bases, and 9 bases lay in between. Per germline, CDR1 SGHTA and CDR2 FQGTGA. The CDR3 spans 12 residues. CDR3 sequence (DNA): TGTGCCAGCAGCTCCACCGGGCATGAGCAGTTCTTC. It translates to CASSSTGHEQFF.

The J gene is TRBJ2-2, the V gene TRBV7-6; D not resolved. CDR3 length equals 16 residues. Trimming left V 1 base short and J 6 bases short, with 15 bases between. Germline-derived CDR1 and CDR2 are SGHVS and FNYEAQ. The DNA of the CDR3 is TGTGCCAGCAGCTTAGTAACAATCGGCAATGCCGGGGAGCTGTTTTTT. Its protein is CASSLVTIGNAGELFF.

The chain is built from TRBV29-1 and TRBJ2-3; D unresolved. The germline gives CDR1 SQVTM, CDR2 ANQGSEA. V was pared by 8 bases and J by 2 bases, with 5 bases between. This CDR3 region has 10 residues. CDR3 DNA sequence: TGCAGCTCCAACACAGATACGCAGTATTTT. Its protein product is CSSNTDTQYF.

The chain is built from TRBV12-5 and TRBJ1-1, with TRBD1 matching over 7 bases. The ends lost 6 bases at V and 4 bases at J; junction bases unmatched: 8. Germline CDR1 is LGHNT and CDR2 is FRNRAP. This CDR3 has 14 residues. CDR3 loop: CASGRDRVTTEAFF. For the CDR3, the DNA is TGTGCTAGTGGGAGAGACAGGGTGACCACTGAAGCTTTCTTT.

The sample holds one count of this clone. This sequence joins TRBV6-5 and TRBJ1-2, with a possible D match to TRBD1 (5 bases). The CDR3 is 12 amino acids. CDR1 and CDR2 from the germline V gene are MNHEY and SVGAGI. Trimming removed 7 bases from V and 7 bases from J, with 13 bases in between. CDR3: CASTGSLLGYTF. Here the CDR3 DNA reads TGTGCCAGCACAGGGTCACTGCTTGGCTACACCTTC.

The genes are TRBV7-3 and TRBJ2-5; D may be TRBD1 or TRBD2 (5 bases each). V lost 5 bases to trimming and J lost 1 base, with 8 bases between them. Germline assignment: CDR1 SGHTA and CDR2 FQGTGA. The CDR3 runs to 13 residues. The DNA for the CDR3 is TGTGCCAGCAGCCCAGGGAGCCAAGAGACCCAGTACTTC. As protein: CASSPGSQETQYF.

This CDR3 reads CASSRDRGSTEAFF. The CDR3 nucleotides are TGTGCCAGCAGCAGGGACAGGGGGAGCACTGAAGCTTTCTTT. The chain has TRBV3-1 (or the pseudogene TRBV3-2) and TRBJ1-1; 11 bases line up with TRBD1. The CDR3 consists of 14 residues. Germline V gene lookup returns CDR1 LGHDT and CDR2 YNNKEL (reference sequence). After removal of 5 bases from V and 4 bases from J, the junction contained 3 bases not matched to a gene.

The rearrangement joins TRBV6-4 to TRBJ1-2; possibly TRBD1 for D (6 bases). The CDR3 is 13 amino acids. V was cut by 6 bases and J by 4 bases, with 12 bases left in between. Germline lookup yields CDR1 MRHNA and CDR2 SNTAGT. The CDR3 here is CASSPTGGYGYTF. The CDR3 region has the DNA TGTGCCAGCAGCCCGACAGGAGGCTATGGCTACACCTTC.

The rearrangement uses TRBV2 and TRBJ2-2, with a weak D call TRBD2 (5 bases). Trimming cost V 5 bases and J 4 bases, with 8 bases left between them. CDR3 length equals 13 residues. In germline, CDR1 is SNHLY, CDR2 FYNNEI. CDR3 protein: CASSLAGTGELFF. CDR3 bases: TGTGCCAGCAGTCTCGCGGGCACCGGGGAGCTGTTTTTT.

The V call is TRBV27, the J call TRBJ2-3; 10 bases match TRBD2. V was clipped by 5 bases and J by 0 bases; unmatched bases: 14. The CDR3 spans 19 residues. Per the germline V gene, CDR1 is MNHEY and CDR2 is SMNVEV (reference sequence). CDR3 region: CASSLDQRGGFYSTDTQYF. CDR3 DNA: TGTGCCAGCAGTCTGGATCAGCGGGGGGGCTTTTATAGCACAGATACGCAGTATTTT.

The chain employs TRBV12-3 or TRBV12-4 and TRBJ2-7; D uncertain. With 3 bases removed from V and 1 base from J, the gap between germline ends came to 7 bases. This CDR3 region has 13 residues. DNA of the CDR3: TGTGCCAGCAGTTTGGGCAGATCCTACGAGCAGTACGTC. Translation: CASSLGRSYEQYV.

The rearrangement links TRBV3-1 (or the pseudogene TRBV3-2) to TRBJ2-5; TRBD2 aligns across 8 bases. Trimming at V came to 2 bases and at J to 0 bases, leaving 5 bases not matched to a gene. This CDR3 is built from 16 residues. In germline, CDR1 is LGHDT, CDR2 YNNKEL (reference sequence). The CDR3 region is CASSQFVGGDQETQYF. CDR3 in DNA: TGTGCCAGCAGCCAATTTGTCGGGGGGGACCAAGAGACCCAGTACTTC.